This T cell receptor beta chain was profiled in a study of blood T cell repertoires in COVID-19. Study context: Whether acute or convalescent, the COVID-19 samples came from the United States, Italy and Spain. T cells, B-cell-depleted T cells, or PBMCs provided the cDNA or gDNA that served as material.

The method was immunoSEQ multiplex PCR; TCRdb's version includes in-frame clones alone and lacks a portion of them. The table shows under 250,000 clones, with 82% occurring only once. V shed 4 bases, J shed 6 bases, and the junction held 12 bases outside the gene matches. CDR3 length: 15 amino acids. The germline CDR1 and CDR2 sequences are SGHDT and YYEEEE. The sample comprised PBMCs or T cells enriched from blood (not recorded which). The sequence was obtained from a woman aged 55-75 years who had recovered from COVID-19. This sequence joins TRBV5-6 and TRBJ1-2; TRBD1 aligns across 7 bases. The CDR3 reads CASSEEQGRSDGYTF. CDR3 nucleotide sequence: TGTGCCAGCAGCGAGGAACAGGGGCGTTCTGATGGCTACACCTTC.